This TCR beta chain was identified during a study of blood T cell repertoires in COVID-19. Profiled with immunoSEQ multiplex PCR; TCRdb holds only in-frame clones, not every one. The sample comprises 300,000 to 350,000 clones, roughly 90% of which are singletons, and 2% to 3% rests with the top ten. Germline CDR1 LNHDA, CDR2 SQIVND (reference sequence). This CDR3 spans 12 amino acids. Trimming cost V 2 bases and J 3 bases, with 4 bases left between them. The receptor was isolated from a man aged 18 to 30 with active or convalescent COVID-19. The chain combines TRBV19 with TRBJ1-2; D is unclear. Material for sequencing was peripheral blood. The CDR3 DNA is TGTGCCAGTAGTATATCTGACTATGGCTACACCTTC. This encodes CASSISDYGYTF.